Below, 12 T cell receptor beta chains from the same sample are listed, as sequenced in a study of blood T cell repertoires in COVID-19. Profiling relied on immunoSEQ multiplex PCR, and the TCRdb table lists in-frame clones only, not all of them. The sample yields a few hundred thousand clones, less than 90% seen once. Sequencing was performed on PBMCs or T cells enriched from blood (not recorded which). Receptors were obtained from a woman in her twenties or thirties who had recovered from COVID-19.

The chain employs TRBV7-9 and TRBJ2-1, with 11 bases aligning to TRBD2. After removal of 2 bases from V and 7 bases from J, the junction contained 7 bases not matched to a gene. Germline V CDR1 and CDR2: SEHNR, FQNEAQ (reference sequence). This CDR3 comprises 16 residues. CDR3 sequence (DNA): TGTGCCAGCAGCTTACCAACTAGCGGGAGTGCAAATGAGCAGTTCTTC. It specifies CASSLPTSGSANEQFF.

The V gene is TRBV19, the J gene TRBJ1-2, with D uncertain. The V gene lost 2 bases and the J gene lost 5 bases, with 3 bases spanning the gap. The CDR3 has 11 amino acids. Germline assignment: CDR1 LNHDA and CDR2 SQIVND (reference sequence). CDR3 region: CASSIRYGYTF. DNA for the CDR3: TGTGCCAGTAGTATACGGTATGGCTACACCTTC.

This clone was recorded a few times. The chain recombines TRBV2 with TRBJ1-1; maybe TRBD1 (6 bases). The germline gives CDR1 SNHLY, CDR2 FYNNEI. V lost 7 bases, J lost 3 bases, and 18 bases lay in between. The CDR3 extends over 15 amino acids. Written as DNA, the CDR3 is TGTGCCAGCACAATGGACAGTGGTGGTGACACTGAAGCTTTCTTT. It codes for CASTMDSGGDTEAFF.

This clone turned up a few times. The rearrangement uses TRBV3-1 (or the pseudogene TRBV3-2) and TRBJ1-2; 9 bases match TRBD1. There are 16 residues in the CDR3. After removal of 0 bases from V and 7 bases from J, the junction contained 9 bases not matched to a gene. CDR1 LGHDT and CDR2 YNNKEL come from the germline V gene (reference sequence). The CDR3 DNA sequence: TGTGCCAGCAGCCAAGAAATGGACAGGGGAGAAGTTGGCTACACCTTC. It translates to CASSQEMDRGEVGYTF.

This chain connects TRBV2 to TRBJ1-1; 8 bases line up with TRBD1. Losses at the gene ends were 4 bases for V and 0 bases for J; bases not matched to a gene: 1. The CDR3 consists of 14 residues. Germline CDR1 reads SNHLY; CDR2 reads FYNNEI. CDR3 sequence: CASSGDRMNTEAFF. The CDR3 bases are TGTGCCAGCAGTGGGGACAGGATGAACACTGAAGCTTTCTTT.

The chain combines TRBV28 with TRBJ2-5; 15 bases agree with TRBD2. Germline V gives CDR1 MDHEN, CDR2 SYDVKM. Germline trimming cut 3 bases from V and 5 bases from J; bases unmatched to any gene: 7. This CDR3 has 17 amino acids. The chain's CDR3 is CASSFPGLAGGSETQYF. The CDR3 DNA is TGTGCCAGCAGTTTTCCTGGACTAGCGGGAGGGAGCGAGACCCAGTACTTC.

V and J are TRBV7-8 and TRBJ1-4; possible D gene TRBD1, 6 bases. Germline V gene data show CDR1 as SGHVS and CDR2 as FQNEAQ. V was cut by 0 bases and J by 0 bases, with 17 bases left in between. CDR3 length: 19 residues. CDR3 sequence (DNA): TGTGCCAGCAGCTTAGCGCGGGTGCCCGGACAGTCAACTAATGAAAAACTGTTTTTT. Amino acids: CASSLARVPGQSTNEKLFF.

In nucleotides, the CDR3 is TGTGCCATCGGGGTCGGGGTGGACACTGAAGCTTTCTTT. Amino acid sequence: CAIGVGVDTEAFF. This chain uses TRBV10-3 with TRBJ1-1; unclear D gene. Germline assignment: CDR1 ENHRY and CDR2 SYGVKD. CDR3 size: 13 residues. V lost 8 bases to trimming and J lost 3 bases, with 13 bases between them.

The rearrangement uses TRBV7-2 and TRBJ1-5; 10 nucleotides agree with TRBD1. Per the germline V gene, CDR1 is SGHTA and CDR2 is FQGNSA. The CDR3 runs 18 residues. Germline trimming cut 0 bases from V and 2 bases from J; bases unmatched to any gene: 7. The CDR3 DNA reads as TGTGCCAGCAGCTTAGCCGTGGGACAGGGGCCCGGCAATCAGCCCCAGCATTTT. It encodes CASSLAVGQGPGNQPQHF.

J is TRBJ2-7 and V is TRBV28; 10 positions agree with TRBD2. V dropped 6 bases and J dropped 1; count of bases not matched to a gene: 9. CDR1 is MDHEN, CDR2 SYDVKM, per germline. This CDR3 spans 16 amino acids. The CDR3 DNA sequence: TGTGCCAGCAGCGCAACGCTAGCGGGAGAGTCCTACGAGCAGTACTTC. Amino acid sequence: CASSATLAGESYEQYF.

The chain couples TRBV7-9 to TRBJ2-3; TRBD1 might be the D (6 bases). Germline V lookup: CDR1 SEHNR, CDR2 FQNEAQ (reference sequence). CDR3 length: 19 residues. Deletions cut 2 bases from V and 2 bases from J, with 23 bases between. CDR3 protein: CASSLLLGQNGSFTDTQYF. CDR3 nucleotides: TGTGCCAGCAGCTTATTGCTTGGACAGAATGGATCGTTCACAGATACGCAGTATTTT.

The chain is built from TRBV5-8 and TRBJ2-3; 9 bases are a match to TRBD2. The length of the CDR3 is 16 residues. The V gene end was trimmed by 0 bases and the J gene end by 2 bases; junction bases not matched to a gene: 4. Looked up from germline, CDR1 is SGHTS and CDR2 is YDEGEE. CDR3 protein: CASSLEGLATTDTQYF. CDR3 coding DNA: TGTGCCAGCAGCTTGGAGGGACTAGCAACCACAGATACGCAGTATTTT.